The next 10 T cell receptor beta chains were all read from a single sample in a study of cytomegalovirus exposure and HLA in healthy donors. 60 Vbeta and 13 Jbeta primers were used in PCR. Here immunoSEQ multiplex PCR was the method, and the copy in TCRdb shows in-frame clones only, minus some. The sample includes about 67,000 clones, roughly nine tenths of them seen just once. Sequenced material: PBMCs. The source is a woman under 40 in good health and CMV-seropositive.

This chain uses TRBV7-8 with TRBJ2-7, with 8 nucleotides matching TRBD2. The V gene end was trimmed by 1 base and the J gene end by 0 bases; junction bases not matched to a gene: 8. CDR1 is SGHVS, CDR2 FQNEAQ, per germline. The CDR3 consists of 17 residues. The CDR3: CASSLVGAGAVSYEQYF. The CDR3 nucleotides read TGTGCCAGCAGCTTAGTGGGAGCGGGAGCCGTCTCCTACGAGCAGTACTTC.

The V gene is TRBV5-6, the J gene TRBJ2-7, with 9 bases aligning to TRBD2. There are 13 residues in the CDR3. Per the germline V gene, CDR1 is SGHDT and CDR2 is YYEEEE. V lost 0 bases to trimming and J lost 12 bases; unmatched junction nucleotides: 7. The CDR3 reads CASSLAGGREVYF. DNA of the CDR3: TGTGCCAGCAGCTTGGCCGGCGGGAGGGAGGTGTACTTC.

V is TRBV11-3 and J is TRBJ2-2; no reliable D call. With 5 bases removed from V and 5 bases from J, the gap between germline ends came to 21 bases. The CDR3 runs 17 residues. Germline CDR1 SGHNT, CDR2 YENEEA. DNA for the CDR3: TGTGCCAGCAGCCCCGGGTTGAGGTCCGGAAGGACCGGGGAGCTGTTTTTT. It is translated as CASSPGLRSGRTGELFF.

This clone was found once. J is TRBJ1-1 and V is TRBV6-1, with D unclear. This CDR3 has 14 residues. V gave up 6 bases and J gave up 0 bases, with 11 bases separating them. Germline V CDR1 and CDR2: MNHNS, SASEGT. DNA for the CDR3: TGTGCCAGCAGGGTGCTAGGTATGAACACTGAAGCTTTCTTT. Protein sequence: CASRVLGMNTEAFF.

This sequence joins TRBV4-1 and TRBJ2-7; the match to TRBD2 covers 8 bases. The V gene's germline CDR1 is MGHRA and CDR2 YSYEKL. The J segment lost 2 bases and the V segment lost 0 bases, leaving 6 bases of the junction unmatched. The CDR3 extends over 16 amino acids. The CDR3 nucleotides are TGCGCCAGCAGCCAAGATCGTCGGGAGGGTCCCTACGAGCAGTACTTC. It is translated as CASSQDRREGPYEQYF.

As regards this clone: In this CDR3 the conserved last residue, phenylalanine or tryptophan, is missing, so a read error is likely. The DNA for the CDR3 is TGTGCCGGCAGTTACAGGAACTATGGCTACACCTCC. Protein sequence: CAGSYRNYGYTS. This rearrangement joins TRBV6-5 to TRBJ1-2, with D possibly being TRBD1 (5 bases). The CDR3 consists of 12 residues. From germline, CDR1 is MNHEY and CDR2 SVGAGI.

This sequence joins TRBV19 and TRBJ1-2; 10 nucleotides line up with TRBD1. The CDR3 covers 15 residues. CDR1 is LNHDA and CDR2 is SQIVND in the germline V gene (reference sequence). The J segment lost 4 bases and the V segment lost 6 bases, leaving 8 bases of the junction unmatched. The CDR3 nucleotides read TGTGCCAGTAGCCAGGAGACAGGGGGCATCTATGGCTACACCTTC. Translated: CASSQETGGIYGYTF.

This sequence joins TRBV1 and TRBJ2-5; the listed D gene, TRBD2, was not tested against the DNA. TRBV1 is an annotated pseudogene. The CDR3 extends over 15 amino acids. CDR3 sequence: CTSSQDGLAGETQYF. In DNA form, the CDR3 reads TGCACCAGCAGCCAAGATGGACTAGCGGGAGAGACCCAGTACTTC.

This chain connects TRBV4-2 to TRBJ1-3, with unresolved D. The CDR3 length is 17 residues. Germline values: CDR1 LGHNA, CDR2 YNFKEQ. V was shortened by 0 bases and J by 4 bases, with 16 bases between the two germline ends. CDR3: CASSQEGPRGSGNTIYF. The CDR3 nucleotides are TGTGCCAGCAGCCAAGAAGGACCCCGGGGTTCCGGAAACACCATATATTTT.

The rearrangement joins TRBV27 to TRBJ2-3, with 12 bases that match TRBD2. Germline V gives CDR1 MNHEY, CDR2 SMNVEV (reference sequence). CDR3 length: 17 residues. The junction had 12 bases not matched to a gene; V was cut back by 6 bases and J by 5 bases. CDR3 protein: CASRSRASGRALDTQYF. CDR3 in DNA: TGTGCCAGCAGGTCCCGGGCTAGCGGGAGGGCCTTAGATACGCAGTATTTT.